These 16 T cell receptor beta chains were all obtained from the same sample, sequenced in a study of shared clonotypes between healthy human individuals. Data came from immunoSEQ multiplex PCR; TCRdb stores just in-frame clones and leaves some out. The repertoire consists of 2 million to 2.5 million clones, with roughly 96% occurring once and the leading ten covering 0.13%. The source material was naive CD4+ T cells sorted from blood. Indicated subset: CD45RA+ positively selected. Receptors were obtained from a young man in good health.

The rearrangement joins TRBV29-1 to TRBJ1-1, with D possibly TRBD1 on 6 matching bases. This CDR3 spans 14 amino acids. Germline V lookup: CDR1 SQVTM, CDR2 ANQGSEA. The V end was cut by 1 base, the J end by 4 bases, with 13 bases between. The CDR3 protein is CSVEVSGEVTEAFF. CDR3 DNA: TGCAGCGTTGAAGTGTCAGGGGAAGTCACTGAAGCTTTCTTT. Using reference TRBV29-1 and TRBJ1-1 for the parts outside the CDR3, the full variable domain is SAVISQKPSRDICQRGTSLTIQCQVDSQVTMMFWYRQQPGQSLTLIATANQGSEATYESGFVIDKFPISRPNLTFSTLTVSNMSPEDSSIYLCSVEVSGEVTEAFFGQGTRLTVV.

The chain has TRBV6-1 and TRBJ1-1; D may be TRBD1 (6 bases). Germline V lookup: CDR1 MNHNS, CDR2 SASEGT. CDR3 length: 14 residues. Between the trimmed V and J ends, which lost 4 bases and 5 bases, there was a span of 14 bases. Here the CDR3 reads CASSGGGSGTEAFF. CDR3 nucleotide sequence: TGTGCCAGCAGTGGCGGGGGCTCGGGTACTGAAGCTTTCTTT.

The genes are TRBV11-2 and TRBJ2-5, with D unresolved. Per germline, CDR1 SGHAT and CDR2 FQNNGV. Trimming removed 5 bases from V and 2 bases from J, with 15 bases in between. The CDR3 loop spans 15 amino acids. CDR3 DNA: TGTGCCAGCAGCCCTGGGTCTGGGCGACAAGAGACCCAGTACTTC. This translates into CASSPGSGRQETQYF.

The chain recombines TRBV5-1 with TRBJ2-5, with TRBD2 matching over 7 bases. Losses at the gene ends were 4 bases for V and 3 bases for J; bases not matched to a gene: 6. This CDR3 contains 14 residues. The germline V gene encodes CDR1 SGHRS and CDR2 YFSETQ. CDR3 protein: CASSPGTKKETQYF. CDR3 DNA: TGCGCCAGCAGCCCAGGGACTAAGAAAGAGACCCAGTACTTC.

The chain employs TRBV11-3 and TRBJ2-5, with D possibly called TRBD1 or TRBD2 (7 bases each). CDR1 is SGHNT and CDR2 is YENEEA in the germline V gene. V lost 2 bases to trimming and J lost 2 bases, with 12 bases between them. The CDR3 totals 15 residues. The CDR3 loop is CASSLSGTEQETQYF. The CDR3 DNA sequence: TGTGCCAGCAGCTTAAGCGGGACAGAGCAAGAGACCCAGTACTTC.

V usage is TRBV5-4 and J usage is TRBJ1-5, with D perhaps TRBD1 (5 bases). The V gene's germline CDR1 is SGHNT and CDR2 YYREEE (reference sequence). The CDR3 runs to 17 residues. The V end lost 2 bases, the J end lost 6 bases, and 21 bases lay between the germline ends. CDR3 loop: CASSFSNGWAGAQPQHF. Here the CDR3 DNA reads TGTGCCAGCAGCTTCTCAAACGGTTGGGCCGGGGCTCAGCCCCAGCATTTT. The entire variable domain, with the rest obtained from reference TRBV5-4 and TRBJ1-5, is as follows: ETGVTQSPTHLIKTRGQQVTLRCSSQSGHNTVSWYQQALGQGPQFIFQYYREEENGRGNFPPRFSGLQFPNYSSELNVNALELDDSALYLCASSFSNGWAGAQPQHFGDGTRLSIL.

The V call is TRBV11-3, the J call TRBJ2-6; perhaps TRBD2 as D (6 bases). The CDR3 consists of 13 residues. CDR1 is SGHNT, CDR2 YENEEA, per germline. The V gene lost 4 bases and the J gene lost 6 bases, with 7 bases spanning the gap. Written as DNA, the CDR3 is TGTGCCAGCAGCTCGGGGGTGGCCAACGTCCTGACTTTC. This codes for CASSSGVANVLTF.

This clone has just a few counts. In the same sample, other DNA sequences code for this CDR3. The rearrangement uses TRBV5-1 and TRBJ1-5; D ambiguous. CDR1 and CDR2 (germline): SGHRS, YFSETQ. The CDR3 consists of 13 residues. The V gene lost 0 bases and the J gene lost 5 bases, with 6 bases spanning the gap. Here the CDR3 reads CASSLAPDQPQHF. The DNA of the CDR3 is TGCGCCAGCAGCTTGGCCCCCGATCAGCCCCAGCATTTT.

The chain joins TRBV7-2 to TRBJ2-2; possibly TRBD2 for D (6 bases). This CDR3 spans 13 amino acids. Trimming left V 5 bases short and J 7 bases short, with 11 bases between. In germline, CDR1 is SGHTA, CDR2 FQGNSA. The DNA for the CDR3 is TGTGCCAGCAGCCCGAAGACTAGCGGGGAGCTGTTTTTT. This sequence encodes CASSPKTSGELFF.

This clone was recorded a few times. The CDR3 is CAWSRPGGFYEQYF. CDR3 nucleotides: TGTGCCTGGAGTCGGCCAGGGGGTTTCTACGAGCAGTACTTC. The chain employs TRBV30 and TRBJ2-7; 7 bases align to TRBD1. Germline lookup yields CDR1 GTSNPN and CDR2 SVGIG (reference sequence). This CDR3 is built from 14 residues. The junction had 7 bases not matched to a gene; V was cut back by 2 bases and J by 3 bases. Looking up the rest from reference TRBV30 and TRBJ2-7 gives the full variable domain: SQTIHQWPATLVQPVGSPLSLECTVEGTSNPNLYWYRQAAGRGLQLLFYSVGIGQISSEVPQNLSASRPQDRQFILSSKKLLLSDSGFYLCAWSRPGGFYEQYFGPGTRLTVT.

V and J are TRBV4-1 and TRBJ1-6; 9 bases agree with TRBD1. Per germline, CDR1 MGHRA and CDR2 YSYEKL. The CDR3 is 16 amino acids. V shed 3 bases, J shed 7 bases, and the junction held 7 bases outside the gene matches. CDR3 coding DNA: TGCGCCAGCAGCCATGGGGGACAGGGAAGGAATTCACCCCTCCACTTT. Protein: CASSHGGQGRNSPLHF.

The chain links TRBV13 to TRBJ2-1; the match to TRBD1 covers 7 bases. The V and J ends lost 5 bases and 7 bases, in that order; junction bases with no gene match: 14. The CDR3 loop spans 16 amino acids. Germline values: CDR1 PRHDT, CDR2 FYEKMQ (reference sequence). CDR3: CASSKRQGLKENEQFF. In nucleotides, the CDR3 is TGTGCCAGCAGCAAAAGACAGGGATTGAAGGAAAATGAGCAGTTCTTC. Using reference TRBV13 and TRBJ2-1 for the parts outside the CDR3, the full variable domain is AAGVIQSPRHLIKEKRETATLKCYPIPRHDTVYWYQQGPGQDPQFLISFYEKMQSDKGSIPDRFSAQQFSDYHSELNMSSLELGDSALYFCASSKRQGLKENEQFFGPGTRLTVL.

The rearrangement links TRBV7-9 to TRBJ2-1; 13 nucleotides align to TRBD2. Germline CDR1 reads SEHNR; CDR2 reads FQNEAQ (reference sequence). J lost 3 bases, V lost 5 bases, and 13 bases had no gene match. The CDR3 consists of 19 residues. CDR3 DNA sequence: TGTGCCAGCAGCATCTCTCTTAAAGGACTAGCGGGGGTCTACAATGAGCAGTTCTTC. Residues: CASSISLKGLAGVYNEQFF. The full variable domain, completed using reference TRBV7-9 and TRBJ2-1, is DTGVSQNPRHKITKRGQNVTFRCDPISEHNRLYWYRQTLGQGPEFLTYFQNEAQLEKSRLLSDRFSAERPKGSFSTLEIQRTEQGDSAMYLCASSISLKGLAGVYNEQFFGPGTRLTVL.

The chain has TRBV5-6 and TRBJ1-1; a weak D match, TRBD1 (6 bases). Per the germline V gene, CDR1 is SGHDT and CDR2 is YYEEEE. The V end lost 0 bases, the J end lost 1 base, and 10 bases lay between the germline ends. This CDR3 has 15 residues. This CDR3 is CASSLAGGANTEAFF. CDR3 nucleotide sequence: TGTGCCAGCAGCTTGGCTGGGGGGGCGAACACTGAAGCTTTCTTT.

The chain uses TRBV15 and TRBJ1-2; tentative D call: TRBD1 (5 bases). The CDR3 has 15 amino acids. The V end was cut by 4 bases, the J end by 6 bases, with 18 bases between. Germline CDR1 reads LNHNV; CDR2 reads YYDKDF (reference sequence). The CDR3 region is CATSNLARGANGYTF. The CDR3 nucleotides read TGTGCCACCAGCAATCTAGCTAGGGGCGCAAATGGCTACACCTTC.

The chain recombines TRBV5-6 with TRBJ2-1; no definite D call. The CDR3 sequence is 12 residues long. The germline V and J ends were trimmed by 0 bases and 8 bases, with 6 bases remaining between them. Per germline, CDR1 SGHDT and CDR2 YYEEEE. CDR3 residues: CASSLGWDEQFF. CDR3 coding DNA: TGTGCCAGCAGCTTGGGCTGGGATGAGCAGTTCTTC.